This note documents a single TCR beta chain sequence. As yet, its antigen is unknown. These data come from a study of graft-versus-host responses after intestinal transplantation. Study details: Grafts that recipients had were multivisceral, liver-intestinal, or isolated intestinal transplants. All recipients were given anti-thymocyte globulin induction, and tacrolimus and steroids were then administered for around three years.

Study outcomes and limitations: The study found high graft-versus-host to host-versus-graft clonal ratios in allografts of patients with graft-donor T cell macrochimerism. GvH clone levels peaked in circulation, and this peak was associated with early post-transplant HvG declines.

Data came from immunoSEQ multiplex PCR; TCRdb stores just in-frame clones and leaves some out. The sample holds approximately 97,000 clones, just under 95% seen once. The sample was unstimulated CD8+ T cells sorted from spleen or lymph node cells, taken before transplant. The sequence was obtained from a human donor who was the organ donor for an intestinal transplant.

CDR3 nucleotides: TGTGCCATCAGTGAACGGGGGGGGACTAATGAAAAACTGTTTTTT. The encoded protein is CAISERGGTNEKLFF. The chain uses TRBV10-3 and TRBJ1-4, with a possible D match to TRBD1 (5 bases). CDR3 length: 15 amino acids. Deletions cut 3 bases from V and 2 bases from J, with 10 bases between. CDR1 is ENHRY, CDR2 SYGVKD, per germline.